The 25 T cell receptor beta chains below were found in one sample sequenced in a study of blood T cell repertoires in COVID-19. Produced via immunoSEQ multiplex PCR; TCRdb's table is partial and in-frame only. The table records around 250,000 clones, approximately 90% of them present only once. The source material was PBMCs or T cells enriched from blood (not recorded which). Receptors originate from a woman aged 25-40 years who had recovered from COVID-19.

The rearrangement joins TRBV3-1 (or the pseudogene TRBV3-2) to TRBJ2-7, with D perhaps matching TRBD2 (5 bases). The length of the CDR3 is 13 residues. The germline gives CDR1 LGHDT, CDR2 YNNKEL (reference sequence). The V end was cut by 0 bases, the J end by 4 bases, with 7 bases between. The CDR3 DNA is TGTGCCAGCAGCCAAGACCGGAGGTACGAGCAGTACTTC. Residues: CASSQDRRYEQYF.

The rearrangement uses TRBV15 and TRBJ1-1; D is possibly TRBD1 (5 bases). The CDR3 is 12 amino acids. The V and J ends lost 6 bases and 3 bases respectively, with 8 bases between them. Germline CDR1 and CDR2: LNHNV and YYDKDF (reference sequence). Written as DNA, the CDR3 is TGTGCCACCAGTGGACATTACACTGAAGCTTTCTTT. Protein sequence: CATSGHYTEAFF.

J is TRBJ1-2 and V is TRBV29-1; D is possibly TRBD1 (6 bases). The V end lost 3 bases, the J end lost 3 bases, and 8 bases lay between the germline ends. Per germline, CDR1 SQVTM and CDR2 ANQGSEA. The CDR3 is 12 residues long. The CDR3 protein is CSVDAGDYGYTF. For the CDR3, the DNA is TGCAGCGTTGACGCAGGGGACTATGGCTACACCTTC.

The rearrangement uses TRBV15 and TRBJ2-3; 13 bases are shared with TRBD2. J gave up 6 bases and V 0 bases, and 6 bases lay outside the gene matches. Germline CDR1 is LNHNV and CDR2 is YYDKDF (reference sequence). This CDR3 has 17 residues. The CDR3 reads CATSRDWTSGGLDTQYF. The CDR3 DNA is TGTGCCACCAGCAGAGATTGGACTAGCGGGGGCCTGGATACGCAGTATTTT. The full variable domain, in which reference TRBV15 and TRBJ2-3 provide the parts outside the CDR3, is DAMVIQNPRYQVTQFGKPVTLSCSQTLNHNVMYWYQQKSSQAPKLLFHYYDKDFNNEADTPDNFQSRRPNTSFCFLDIRSPGLGDTAMYLCATSRDWTSGGLDTQYFGPGTRLTVL.

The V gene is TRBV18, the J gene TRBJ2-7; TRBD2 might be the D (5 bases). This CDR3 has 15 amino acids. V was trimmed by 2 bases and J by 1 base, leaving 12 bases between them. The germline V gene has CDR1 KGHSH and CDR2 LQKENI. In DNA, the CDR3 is TGTGCCAGCTCACCAGACGCTAGCTCATCCTACGAGCAGTACTTC. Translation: CASSPDASSSYEQYF.

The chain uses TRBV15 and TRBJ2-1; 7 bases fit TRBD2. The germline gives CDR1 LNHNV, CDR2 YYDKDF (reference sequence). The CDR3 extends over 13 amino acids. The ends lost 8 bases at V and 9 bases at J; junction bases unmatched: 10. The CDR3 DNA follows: TGTGCCACCGCGGGAGAGACTTTCTTTGAGCAGTTCTTC. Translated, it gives CATAGETFFEQFF. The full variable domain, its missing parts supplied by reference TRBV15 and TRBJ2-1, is DAMVIQNPRYQVTQFGKPVTLSCSQTLNHNVMYWYQQKSSQAPKLLFHYYDKDFNNEADTPDNFQSRRPNTSFCFLDIRSPGLGDTAMYLCATAGETFFEQFFGPGTRLTVL.

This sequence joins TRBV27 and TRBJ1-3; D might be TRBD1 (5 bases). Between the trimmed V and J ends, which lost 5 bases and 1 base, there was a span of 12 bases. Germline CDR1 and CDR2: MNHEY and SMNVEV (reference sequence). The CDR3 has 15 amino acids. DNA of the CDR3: TGTGCCAGCAGTCCCCGAGGGACTTCTGGAAACACCATATATTTT. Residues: CASSPRGTSGNTIYF.

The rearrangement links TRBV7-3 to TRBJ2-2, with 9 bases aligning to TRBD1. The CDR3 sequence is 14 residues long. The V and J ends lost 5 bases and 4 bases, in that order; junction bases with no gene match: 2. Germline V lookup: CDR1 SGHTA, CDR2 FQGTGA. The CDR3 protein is CASSLQGATGELFF. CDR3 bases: TGTGCCAGCAGCCTACAGGGGGCCACCGGGGAGCTGTTTTTT.

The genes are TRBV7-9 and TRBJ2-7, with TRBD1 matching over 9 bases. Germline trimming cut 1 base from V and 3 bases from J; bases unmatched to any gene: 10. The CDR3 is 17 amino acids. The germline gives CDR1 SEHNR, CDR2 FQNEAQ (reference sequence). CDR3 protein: CASSLVLTGGNGYEQYF. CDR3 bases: TGTGCCAGCAGCTTAGTCTTGACAGGGGGTAACGGCTACGAGCAGTACTTC.

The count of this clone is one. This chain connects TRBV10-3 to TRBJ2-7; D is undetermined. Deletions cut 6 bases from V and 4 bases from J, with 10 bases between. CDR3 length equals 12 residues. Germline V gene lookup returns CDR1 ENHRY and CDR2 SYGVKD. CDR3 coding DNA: TGTGCCATCAGGGGCCAAGGATACGAGCAGTACTTC. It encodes CAIRGQGYEQYF.

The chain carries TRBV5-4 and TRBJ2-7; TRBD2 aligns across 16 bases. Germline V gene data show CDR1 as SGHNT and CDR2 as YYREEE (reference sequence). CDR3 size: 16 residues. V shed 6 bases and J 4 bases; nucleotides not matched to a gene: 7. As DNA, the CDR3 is TGTGCCAGCAAGCCGGGACTAGCGGGAGGGGAATACGAGCAGTACTTC. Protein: CASKPGLAGGEYEQYF.

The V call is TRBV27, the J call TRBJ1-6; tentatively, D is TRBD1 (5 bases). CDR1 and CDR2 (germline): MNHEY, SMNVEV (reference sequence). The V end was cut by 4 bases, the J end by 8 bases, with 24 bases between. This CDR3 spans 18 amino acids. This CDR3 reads CASSSFYVFGGGYSPLHF. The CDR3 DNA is TGTGCCAGCAGTTCCTTTTATGTGTTCGGGGGGGGATATTCACCCCTCCACTTT.

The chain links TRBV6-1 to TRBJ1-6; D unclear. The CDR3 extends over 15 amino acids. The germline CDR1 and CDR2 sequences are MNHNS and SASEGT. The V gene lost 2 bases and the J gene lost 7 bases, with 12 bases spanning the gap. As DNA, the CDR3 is TGTGCCAGCAGTGAACTTTACGCACAGAATTCACCCCTCCACTTT. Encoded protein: CASSELYAQNSPLHF.

CDR3 DNA: TGCGCCAGCAGCCGCGGCGGGGCCTCCTACAATGAGCAGTTCTTC. This sequence encodes CASSRGGASYNEQFF. This sequence joins TRBV4-3 and TRBJ2-1, with D possibly matching TRBD2 (6 bases). The CDR3 runs 15 residues. Looked up from germline, CDR1 is LGHNA and CDR2 is YSLEER. Trimming removed 4 bases from V and 0 bases from J, with 10 bases in between.

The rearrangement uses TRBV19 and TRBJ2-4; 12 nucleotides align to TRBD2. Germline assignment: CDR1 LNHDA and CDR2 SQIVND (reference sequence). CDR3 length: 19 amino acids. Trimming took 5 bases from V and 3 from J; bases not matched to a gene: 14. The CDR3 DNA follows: TGTGCCAGTAGTCCCCTCTCCGGACTAGCGGGATCAGGCAAAAACATTCAGTACTTC. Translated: CASSPLSGLAGSGKNIQYF.

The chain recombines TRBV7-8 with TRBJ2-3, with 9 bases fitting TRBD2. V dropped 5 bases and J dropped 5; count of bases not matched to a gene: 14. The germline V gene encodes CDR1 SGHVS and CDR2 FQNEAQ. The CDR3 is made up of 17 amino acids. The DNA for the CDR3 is TGTGCCAGCAGCCCCGCGGGGGTGCGGGAGGGACAAGATACGCAGTATTTT. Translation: CASSPAGVREGQDTQYF.

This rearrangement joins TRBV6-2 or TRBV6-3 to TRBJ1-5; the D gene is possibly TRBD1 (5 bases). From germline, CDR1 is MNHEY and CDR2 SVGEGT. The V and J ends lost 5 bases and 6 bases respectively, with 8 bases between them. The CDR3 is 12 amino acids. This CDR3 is CASSQGFQPQHF. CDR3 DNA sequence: TGTGCCAGCAGTCAGGGCTTTCAGCCCCAGCATTTT.

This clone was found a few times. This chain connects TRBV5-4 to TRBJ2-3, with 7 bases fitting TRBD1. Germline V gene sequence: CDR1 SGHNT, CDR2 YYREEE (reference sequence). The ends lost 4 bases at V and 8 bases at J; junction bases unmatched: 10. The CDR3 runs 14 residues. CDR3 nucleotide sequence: TGTGCCAGCAGCACAGGGGTCCCCCCGGCTACGCAGTATTTT. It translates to CASSTGVPPATQYF.

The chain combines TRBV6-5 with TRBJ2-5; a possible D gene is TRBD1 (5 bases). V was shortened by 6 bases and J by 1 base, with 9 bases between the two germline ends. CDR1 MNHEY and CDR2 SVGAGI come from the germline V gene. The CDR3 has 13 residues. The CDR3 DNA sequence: TGTGCCAGCAGGAGGACAATCCAAGAGACCCAGTACTTC. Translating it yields CASRRTIQETQYF.

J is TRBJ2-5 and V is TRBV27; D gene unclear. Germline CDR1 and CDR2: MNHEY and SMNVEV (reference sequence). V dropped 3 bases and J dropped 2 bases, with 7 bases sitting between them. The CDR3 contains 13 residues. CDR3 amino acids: CASSFIQQETQYF. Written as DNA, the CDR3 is TGTGCCAGCAGTTTTATCCAGCAAGAGACCCAGTACTTC.

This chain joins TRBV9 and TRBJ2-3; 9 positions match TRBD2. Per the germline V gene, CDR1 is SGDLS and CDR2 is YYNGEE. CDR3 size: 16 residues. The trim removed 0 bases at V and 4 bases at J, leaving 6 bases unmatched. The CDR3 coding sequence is TGTGCCAGCAGCGTAGAGGGCGGGAGGGCCCCAGATACGCAGTATTTT. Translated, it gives CASSVEGGRAPDTQYF.

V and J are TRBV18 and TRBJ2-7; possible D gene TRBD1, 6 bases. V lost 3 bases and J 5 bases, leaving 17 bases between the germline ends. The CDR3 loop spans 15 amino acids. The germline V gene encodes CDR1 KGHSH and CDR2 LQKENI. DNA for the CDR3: TGTGCCAGCTCACCGCTACCAAGGGGGACGGACGAGCAGTACTTC. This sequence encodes CASSPLPRGTDEQYF. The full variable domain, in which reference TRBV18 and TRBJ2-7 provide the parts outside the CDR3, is NAGVMQNPRHLVRRRGQEARLRCSPMKGHSHVYWYRQLPEEGLKFMVYLQKENIIDESGMPKERFSAEFPKEGPSILRIQQVVRGDSAAYFCASSPLPRGTDEQYFGPGTRLTVT.

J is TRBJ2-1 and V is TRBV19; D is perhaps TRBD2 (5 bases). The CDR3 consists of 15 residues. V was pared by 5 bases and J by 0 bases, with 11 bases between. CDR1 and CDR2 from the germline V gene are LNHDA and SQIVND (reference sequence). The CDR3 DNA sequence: TGTGCCAGTAGTGTAAAAGCGGTCTCCTACAATGAGCAGTTCTTC. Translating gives CASSVKAVSYNEQFF.

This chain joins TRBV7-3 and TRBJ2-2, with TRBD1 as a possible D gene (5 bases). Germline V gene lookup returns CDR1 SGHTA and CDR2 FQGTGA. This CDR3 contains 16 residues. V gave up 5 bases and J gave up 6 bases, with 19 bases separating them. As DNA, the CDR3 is TGTGCCAGCAGCCCCTTCCGTGGGGCGTTAGCCGGGGAGCTGTTTTTT. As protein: CASSPFRGALAGELFF.

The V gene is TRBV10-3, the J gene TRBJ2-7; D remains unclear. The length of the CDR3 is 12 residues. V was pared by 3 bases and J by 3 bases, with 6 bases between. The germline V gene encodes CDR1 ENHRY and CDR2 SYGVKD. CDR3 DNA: TGTGCCATCAGTGATCTGTACTACGAGCAGTACTTC. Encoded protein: CAISDLYYEQYF.